Listed here are 32 T cell receptor beta chains from one sample, sequenced in a study of OX40 agonist ivuxolimab in advanced cancers. The repertoire was sequenced with immunoSEQ multiplex PCR; TCRdb's copy has only in-frame clones and lacks some. Of 55,000 to 70,000 clones listed, approximately 90% are singletons. The specimen was CD4+ or CD8+ T cells sorted from blood, collected in a trial of the OX40 agonist ivuxolimab. All receptors derive from an adult with an advanced solid tumor such as melanoma, head and neck, liver or kidney cancer.

The chain recombines TRBV21-1 with TRBJ2-1; the tabulated D call, TRBD1, remains unverified against the DNA. TRBV21-1 is a recognized pseudogene. The CDR3 has 12 amino acids. The CDR3 loop is CASRDSYNEQFF. The CDR3 DNA sequence: TGTGCCAGCAGGGACAGTTACAATGAGCAGTTCTTC.

The chain has TRBV4-1 and TRBJ2-3; TRBD2 matches 8 bases. CDR1 and CDR2 from the germline V gene are MGHRA and YSYEKL. This CDR3 is built from 18 residues. Germline trimming cut 5 bases from V and 1 base from J; bases unmatched to any gene: 14. The CDR3 nucleotides read TGCGCCAGCAGCACCCCTCCGGGGGGGCTTCCGGGCACAGATACGCAGTATTTT. It yields the protein CASSTPPGGLPGTDTQYF.

This chain links TRBV5-1 with TRBJ2-5; D possibly corresponds to TRBD2 (6 bases). TRBJ2-7 explains the end of the DNA better; the J call may be wrong. Germline V lookup: CDR1 SGHRS, CDR2 YFSETQ. The CDR3 extends over 16 amino acids. CDR3 coding DNA: TGCGCCAGCAGCAAAACCTGGGAGGTTAGCTCCTACGAGCAGTACTTC. Its protein is CASSKTWEVSSYEQYF.

The DNA of the CDR3 is TGTGCCAGCTCACCCATGACCGATGGGGTTGATAATTCACCCCTCCACTTT. This encodes CASSPMTDGVDNSPLHF. V usage is TRBV18 and J usage is TRBJ1-6; D remains unclear. Germline V lookup: CDR1 KGHSH, CDR2 LQKENI. V was trimmed by 3 bases and J by 5 bases, leaving 17 bases between them. This CDR3 is built from 17 residues.

The chain uses TRBV7-3 and TRBJ2-4, with 7 bases identical to TRBD1. CDR1 SGHTA and CDR2 FQGTGA come from the germline V gene. The CDR3 runs 19 residues. V trimming: 4 bases; J trimming: 3 bases; junction bases outside the gene matches: 18. Here the CDR3 reads CASSYVPLKGQLDKNIQYF. Here the CDR3 DNA reads TGTGCCAGCAGCTACGTCCCCCTAAAGGGACAGTTGGACAAAAACATTCAGTACTTC.

The chain employs TRBV27 and TRBJ2-7; D not resolved. Germline CDR1 is MNHEY and CDR2 is SMNVEV (reference sequence). Trimming left V 6 bases short and J 5 bases short, with 14 bases between. This CDR3 is built from 13 residues. The chain's CDR3 is CASSESQTHEQYF. Here the CDR3 DNA reads TGTGCCAGCAGCGAATCGCAGACCCACGAGCAGTACTTC.

This chain uses TRBV19 with TRBJ1-1; 7 bases align to TRBD1. Germline V lookup: CDR1 LNHDA, CDR2 SQIVND (reference sequence). The CDR3 is 17 amino acids. V lost 7 bases and J lost 0; bases outside the gene matches: 14. CDR3 bases: TGTGCCAGTATCATCCCCCGGGACAGACTTATGAACACTGAAGCTTTCTTT. Translated: CASIIPRDRLMNTEAFF.

V is TRBV5-1 and J is TRBJ1-1; possible D gene TRBD1, 6 bases. Germline values: CDR1 SGHRS, CDR2 YFSETQ. This CDR3 has 14 amino acids. V was cut by 0 bases and J by 5 bases, with 11 bases left in between. CDR3 protein: CASSLGGGWTEAFF. CDR3 coding DNA: TGCGCCAGCAGCTTGGGAGGGGGATGGACTGAAGCTTTCTTT. The whole variable domain, filled in from reference TRBV5-1 and TRBJ1-1, reads KAGVTQTPRYLIKTRGQQVTLSCSPISGHRSVSWYQQTPGQGLQFLFEYFSETQRNKGNFPGRFSGRQFSNSRSEMNVSTLELGDSALYLCASSLGGGWTEAFFGQGTRLTVV.

This clone occurred a few times. CDR3 sequence: CASLAYRVAGYTF. Written as DNA, the CDR3 is TGTGCCAGCCTTGCTTACAGGGTCGCGGGCTACACCTTC. J is TRBJ1-2 and V is TRBV6-1, with D perhaps TRBD1 (6 bases). CDR1 MNHNS and CDR2 SASEGT come from the germline V gene. The CDR3 length is 13 residues. The germline V and J ends were trimmed by 8 bases and 8 bases, with 18 bases remaining between them.

V and J are TRBV7-8 and TRBJ2-3; D not certain. Looked up from germline, CDR1 is SGHVS and CDR2 is FQNEAQ. Between the trimmed V and J ends, which lost 7 bases and 7 bases, there was a span of 12 bases. The CDR3 loop spans 12 amino acids. This chain's CDR3 is CASTRDQYTQYF. CDR3 nucleotides: TGTGCCAGCACCCGAGACCAATATACGCAGTATTTT.

The CDR3 region is CASSIGTGWGDTQYF. The CDR3 DNA reads TGTGCCAGTAGTATAGGCACAGGGTGGGGGGATACGCAGTATTTT. V usage is TRBV19 and J usage is TRBJ2-3, with TRBD1 as a possible D gene (6 bases). V lost 1 base and J lost 6, with 14 bases in between. CDR1 is LNHDA and CDR2 is SQIVND in the germline V gene (reference sequence). This CDR3 comprises 15 residues.

The rearrangement joins TRBV27 to TRBJ1-4; a possible D gene is TRBD1 (5 bases). V was shortened by 0 bases and J by 2 bases, with 16 bases between the two germline ends. CDR1 MNHEY and CDR2 SMNVEV come from the germline V gene (reference sequence). This CDR3 has 18 residues. The CDR3 bases are TGTGCCAGCAGTTTATCGCCCTGGACACTACCCACTAATGAAAAACTGTTTTTT. Its protein product is CASSLSPWTLPTNEKLFF. Together with reference TRBV27 and TRBJ1-4, the CDR3 gives the full variable domain: EAQVTQNPRYLITVTGKKLTVTCSQNMNHEYMSWYRQDPGLGLRQIYYSMNVEVTDKGDVPEGYKVSRKEKRNFPLILESPSPNQTSLYFCASSLSPWTLPTNEKLFFGSGTQLSVL.

The V call is TRBV23-1, the J call TRBJ1-1; 8 nucleotides agree with TRBD1. TRBV23-1 is placed among ORFs of uncertain function. V lost 0 bases and J lost 2; bases outside the gene matches: 8. The CDR3 extends over 17 amino acids. The CDR3 region has the DNA TGCGCCAGCAGTCAATCATCAGGGGGCAGTGTAAACACTGAAGCTTTCTTT. This sequence encodes CASSQSSGGSVNTEAFF.

This clone was detected a few times. The J gene is TRBJ1-5, the V gene TRBV6-1; weak D call: TRBD1 (6 bases). Germline CDR1 is MNHNS and CDR2 is SASEGT. The germline V and J ends were trimmed by 6 bases and 3 bases, with 12 bases remaining between them. This CDR3 contains 14 residues. The CDR3 DNA reads TGTGCCAGCAGGGAAACAGGGATCAATCAGCCCCAGCATTTT. The encoded protein is CASRETGINQPQHF.

The chain combines TRBV6-5 with TRBJ2-3, with D perhaps TRBD1 (5 bases). V lost 1 base to trimming and J lost 3 bases, with 11 bases between them. The CDR3 sequence is 15 residues long. Germline V lookup: CDR1 MNHEY, CDR2 SVGAGI. The CDR3 region has the DNA TGTGCCAGCAGTTACTTTCAGGGATTTACAGATACGCAGTATTTT. Translating it yields CASSYFQGFTDTQYF.

CDR3 region: CSVSGGEGSYNEQFF. CDR3 bases: TGCAGCGTTTCCGGGGGAGAGGGTTCCTACAATGAGCAGTTCTTC. V and J are TRBV29-1 and TRBJ2-1, with TRBD2 as a possible D gene (6 bases). V shed 5 bases and J shed 1 base, with 15 bases lying between them. Germline assignment: CDR1 SQVTM and CDR2 ANQGSEA. The CDR3 runs to 15 residues.

The chain couples TRBV7-3 to TRBJ2-3; TRBD2 is a possible D gene (5 bases). V lost 5 bases to trimming and J lost 12 bases, with 15 bases between them. This CDR3 spans 12 amino acids. Per germline, CDR1 SGHTA and CDR2 FQGTGA. CDR3: CASSQAGETQYF. CDR3 nucleotides: TGTGCCAGCAGCCAGGCCGGGGAAACCCAGTATTTT.

This clone was observed a handful of times. The V call is TRBV15, the J call TRBJ2-2, with D unclear. V lost 1 base and J lost 6, with 12 bases in between. Germline V gene sequence: CDR1 LNHNV, CDR2 YYDKDF (reference sequence). The CDR3 sequence is 15 residues long. The CDR3 is CATSRAEDGSGELFF. In DNA, the CDR3 is TGTGCCACCAGCAGAGCTGAGGATGGCTCCGGGGAGCTGTTTTTT.

CDR3: CASSITSGPTDTQYF. DNA of the CDR3: TGTGCCAGCAGTATTACTAGCGGTCCCACAGATACGCAGTATTTT. The rearrangement joins TRBV6-5 to TRBJ2-3; 8 nucleotides match TRBD2. The V segment lost 5 bases and the J segment 2 bases; nucleotides outside the gene matches: 6. The CDR3 is made up of 15 amino acids. The germline gives CDR1 MNHEY, CDR2 SVGAGI.

On this clone itself: Relative to the germline gene, one junction end is altered; a read error may explain this. V and J are TRBV27 and TRBJ2-7; D may be TRBD1 or TRBD2 (6 bases each). CDR1 and CDR2 from the germline V gene are MNHEY and SMNVEV (reference sequence). The CDR3 has 16 residues. CDR3 protein: CASSPQTGAISDEQYF. The CDR3 DNA reads TGTGCCAGCAGTCCCCAAACGGGGGCGATCTCCGACGAGCAGTACTTC.

The chain joins TRBV29-1 to TRBJ2-1; D ambiguous. There are 15 residues in the CDR3. CDR1 and CDR2 from the germline V gene are SQVTM and ANQGSEA. Trimming stripped 1 base from V and 0 bases from J, with 10 bases between. CDR3 residues: CSVEGRTHSYNEQFF. The CDR3 bases are TGCAGCGTTGAAGGGCGGACCCACTCCTACAATGAGCAGTTCTTC.

J is TRBJ2-5 and V is TRBV30, with 7 nucleotides matching TRBD1. Trimming at V came to 1 base and at J to 9 bases, leaving 2 bases not matched to a gene. Germline V gene lookup returns CDR1 GTSNPN and CDR2 SVGIG (reference sequence). This CDR3 comprises 11 residues. The CDR3 loop reads CAWSGGTAQYF. CDR3 coding DNA: TGTGCCTGGAGTGGAGGGACAGCCCAGTACTTC.

The chain is built from TRBV15 and TRBJ2-7, with D perhaps matching TRBD2 (7 bases). Germline CDR1 and CDR2: LNHNV and YYDKDF (reference sequence). This CDR3 has 14 amino acids. V lost 8 bases, J lost 0 bases, and 14 bases lay in between. The CDR3 DNA sequence: TGTGCCACCCGTCTCGGGGGGCTCTCCTACGAGCAGTACTTC. Its translation is CATRLGGLSYEQYF. Using reference TRBV15 and TRBJ2-7 for the parts outside the CDR3, the full variable domain is DAMVIQNPRYQVTQFGKPVTLSCSQTLNHNVMYWYQQKSSQAPKLLFHYYDKDFNNEADTPDNFQSRRPNTSFCFLDIRSPGLGDTAMYLCATRLGGLSYEQYFGPGTRLTVT.

This chain uses TRBV7-9 with TRBJ1-2; 7 positions agree with TRBD1. V shed 3 bases and J 6 bases; nucleotides not matched to a gene: 13. CDR1 is SEHNR and CDR2 is FQNEAQ in the germline V gene (reference sequence). This CDR3 has 16 amino acids. CDR3 nucleotide sequence: TGTGCCAGCAGCTTTTCCAACCCGTGGGGACAGAATGGCTACACCTTC. Its protein is CASSFSNPWGQNGYTF.

The V and J genes are TRBV6-5 and TRBJ1-2; no definite D call. The germline V and J ends were trimmed by 5 bases and 0 bases, with 13 bases remaining between them. CDR1 MNHEY and CDR2 SVGAGI come from the germline V gene. This CDR3 contains 15 residues. This chain's CDR3 is CASSTTAVANYGYTF. CDR3 DNA: TGTGCCAGCAGTACCACCGCAGTAGCTAACTATGGCTACACCTTC.

This chain joins TRBV19 and TRBJ1-1, with TRBD1 matching 9 bases. Germline CDR1 reads LNHDA; CDR2 reads SQIVND (reference sequence). This CDR3 contains 16 residues. The V gene end was trimmed by 5 bases and the J gene end by 4 bases; junction bases not matched to a gene: 11. CDR3 residues: CASSRTQGAAGTEAFF. The CDR3 DNA sequence: TGTGCCAGTAGTCGCACACAGGGGGCCGCGGGCACTGAAGCTTTCTTT.

The CDR3 spells CASSYLEGNPEAFF. In nucleotides, the CDR3 is TGTGCCAGCAGTTACTTGGAGGGTAACCCTGAAGCTTTCTTT. This chain joins TRBV6-5 and TRBJ1-1; no reliable D call. Germline values: CDR1 MNHEY, CDR2 SVGAGI. The ends were cut back, 1 base at V and 6 bases at J, with 12 bases in the middle. The CDR3 contains 14 residues.

The chain recombines TRBV19 with TRBJ2-1; 8 bases align to TRBD2. The germline CDR1 and CDR2 sequences are LNHDA and SQIVND (reference sequence). The CDR3 runs 17 residues. Trimming took 3 bases from V and 1 from J; bases not matched to a gene: 8. The CDR3 here is CASSMGPGGASYNEQFF. The DNA of the CDR3 is TGTGCCAGTAGTATGGGTCCCGGGGGGGCTTCCTACAATGAGCAGTTCTTC. Together with reference TRBV19 and TRBJ2-1, the CDR3 gives the full variable domain: DGGITQSPKYLFRKEGQNVTLSCEQNLNHDAMYWYRQDPGQGLRLIYYSQIVNDFQKGDIAEGYSVSREKKESFPLTVTSAQKNPTAFYLCASSMGPGGASYNEQFFGPGTRLTVL.

The table lists this clone with a count of one. The J gene is TRBJ1-1, the V gene TRBV2; D gene uncertain. The CDR3 is 14 amino acids. The ends were cut back, 3 bases at V and 0 bases at J, with 8 bases in the middle. Germline V CDR1 and CDR2: SNHLY, FYNNEI. DNA of the CDR3: TGTGCCAGCAGTGACCTACAGATGAACACTGAAGCTTTCTTT. It yields the protein CASSDLQMNTEAFF.

The rearrangement joins TRBV11-2 to TRBJ2-7; tentatively, D is TRBD1 (6 bases). Germline loops: CDR1 SGHAT, CDR2 FQNNGV. Trimming removed 2 bases at V and 2 bases at J, with 13 bases between. CDR3 size: 15 residues. Here the CDR3 DNA reads TGTGCCAGCAGCTTACCTTGGAACAGGGCCTACGAGCAGTACTTC. It codes for CASSLPWNRAYEQYF.

V gene TRBV7-2 combines with J gene TRBJ2-5; D remains unclear. CDR3 length: 11 residues. Per germline, CDR1 SGHTA and CDR2 FQGNSA. Trimming removed 6 bases from V and 3 bases from J, with 5 bases in between. CDR3 in amino acids: CASRLEETQYF. CDR3 nucleotide sequence: TGTGCCAGCAGGCTAGAAGAGACCCAGTACTTC.

The rearrangement uses TRBV5-6 and TRBJ2-5; TRBD2 aligns across 7 bases. V shed 1 base and J 3 bases; nucleotides not matched to a gene: 3. CDR3 size: 14 residues. Per the germline V gene, CDR1 is SGHDT and CDR2 is YYEEEE. The CDR3 reads CASSLWAGEETQYF. CDR3 DNA sequence: TGTGCCAGCAGCTTGTGGGCGGGGGAAGAGACCCAGTACTTC.